What follows are 14 T cell receptor beta chains derived from one specimen sequenced in a study of blood T cell repertoires in COVID-19. Here immunoSEQ multiplex PCR was the method, and the copy in TCRdb shows in-frame clones only, minus some. The sample holds 150,000 to 200,000 clones, 87% seen once. Sequencing was done on a sample of peripheral blood. The source is a human donor in a cohort sampled during active COVID-19.

This rearrangement joins TRBV11-2 to TRBJ2-3; the D is unclear. This CDR3 is built from 14 residues. CDR1 and CDR2 (germline): SGHAT, FQNNGV. Between the trimmed V and J ends, which lost 2 bases and 0 bases, there was a span of 6 bases. Here the CDR3 DNA reads TGTGCCAGCAGCTTACGCGCCAGCACAGATACGCAGTATTTT. Translating it yields CASSLRASTDTQYF.

In the case of this clone: One end of the junction does not line up with germline, which may come from a read error. V and J are TRBV24-1 and TRBJ1-4, with D possibly matching TRBD1 (5 bases). The CDR3 contains 15 residues. Looked up from germline, CDR1 is KGHDR and CDR2 is SFDVKD. This chain's CDR3 is CATSDPRGANDKLFF. As DNA, the CDR3 is TGTGCCACCAGTGACCCGCGTGGGGCTAATGACAAACTGTTTTTT.

This clone was seen more than once but under ten times. The chain recombines TRBV19 with TRBJ1-1, with D hard to call. V lost 5 bases and J lost 4, with 11 bases in between. CDR3 size: 13 residues. Germline V gene lookup returns CDR1 LNHDA and CDR2 SQIVND (reference sequence). This CDR3 reads CASSPPDSTEAFF. The DNA for the CDR3 is TGTGCCAGTAGTCCCCCGGACTCCACTGAAGCTTTCTTT.

This rearrangement joins TRBV19 to TRBJ1-1, with D perhaps TRBD1 (6 bases). V was cut by 5 bases and J by 7 bases, with 26 bases left in between. Germline-derived CDR1 and CDR2 are LNHDA and SQIVND (reference sequence). This CDR3 comprises 17 residues. CDR3 loop: CASSASPRGEGRGEAFF. The DNA for the CDR3 is TGTGCCAGTAGTGCCTCCCCCAGGGGCGAGGGTAGAGGTGAAGCTTTCTTT.

The J gene is TRBJ2-2, the V gene TRBV2; 9 nucleotides match TRBD1. After removal of 1 base from V and 4 bases from J, the junction contained 7 bases not matched to a gene. Per the germline V gene, CDR1 is SNHLY and CDR2 is FYNNEI. This CDR3 region has 17 residues. The CDR3 DNA follows: TGTGCCAGCAGTGAAGAGACAGGGGGAAGTGGCACCGGGGAGCTGTTTTTT. Its translation: CASSEETGGSGTGELFF.

The chain couples TRBV18 to TRBJ1-6, with D unclear. V was pared by 3 bases and J by 8 bases, with 11 bases between. Per germline, CDR1 KGHSH and CDR2 LQKENI. The CDR3 has 14 amino acids. The CDR3 DNA is TGTGCCAGCTCACCGTCCGGAGACCATTCACCCCTCCACTTT. It encodes CASSPSGDHSPLHF.

This clone was recorded only once. This sequence joins TRBV28 and TRBJ1-5, with a possible D match to TRBD1 (6 bases). The CDR3 covers 16 residues. With 3 bases removed from V and 1 base from J, the gap between germline ends came to 13 bases. In germline, CDR1 is MDHEN, CDR2 SYDVKM. CDR3 in amino acids: CASSFPGEGSNQPQHF. CDR3 in DNA: TGTGCCAGCAGTTTCCCAGGGGAGGGAAGCAATCAGCCCCAGCATTTT.

The gene calls are TRBV6-2 or TRBV6-3 and TRBJ1-1, with 7 bases fitting TRBD1. The junction had 12 bases not matched to a gene; V was cut back by 2 bases and J by 6 bases. CDR3 length: 16 amino acids. Germline V CDR1 and CDR2: MNHEY, SVGEGT. CDR3 protein: CASSYRQGGYLPEAFF. The CDR3 DNA reads TGTGCCAGCAGTTACCGGCAGGGGGGTTACCTCCCTGAAGCTTTCTTT.

This chain uses TRBV9 with TRBJ2-7, with TRBD2 identical over 13 bases. Germline V CDR1 and CDR2: SGDLS, YYNGEE. The CDR3 is made up of 16 amino acids. The trim removed 4 bases at V and 3 bases at J, leaving 7 bases unmatched. CDR3 nucleotides: TGTGCCAGCAGCCCCCGACTAGCGGGAGGAATCTACGAGCAGTACTTC. Its protein product is CASSPRLAGGIYEQYF.

The rearrangement uses TRBV6-5 and TRBJ2-7; possible D gene TRBD1, 5 bases. Trimming removed 6 bases from V and 1 base from J, with 10 bases in between. Looked up from germline, CDR1 is MNHEY and CDR2 is SVGAGI. This CDR3 comprises 13 residues. The CDR3 region is CASSRTGSYEQYF. In DNA form, the CDR3 reads TGTGCCAGCAGCCGAACAGGTTCCTACGAGCAGTACTTC.

This clone was found once. The chain couples TRBV6-5 to TRBJ2-7; 8 bases match TRBD2. Trimming took 4 bases from V and 6 from J; bases not matched to a gene: 8. The CDR3 sequence is 14 residues long. Germline loops: CDR1 MNHEY, CDR2 SVGAGI. This CDR3 is CASSLRNREGEQYF. The CDR3 nucleotides are TGTGCCAGCAGTTTACGTAACCGGGAGGGCGAGCAGTACTTC.

The chain combines TRBV30 with TRBJ1-2, with TRBD1 as a possible D gene (6 bases). The CDR3 consists of 13 residues. The germline V gene has CDR1 GTSNPN and CDR2 SVGIG (reference sequence). V was shortened by 2 bases and J by 5 bases, with 12 bases between the two germline ends. CDR3 coding DNA: TGTGCCTGGAGTACCGGGACAAATTATGGCTACACCTTC. Its protein product is CAWSTGTNYGYTF.

The chain uses TRBV6-5 and TRBJ2-1; the match to TRBD1 covers 7 bases. The germline gives CDR1 MNHEY, CDR2 SVGAGI. V dropped 6 bases and J dropped 2; count of bases not matched to a gene: 7. The CDR3 loop spans 15 amino acids. CDR3 in amino acids: CASRPRQGTYNEQFF. Written as DNA, the CDR3 is TGTGCCAGCAGACCCCGACAGGGAACCTACAATGAGCAGTTCTTC.

This rearrangement joins TRBV12-3 or TRBV12-4 to TRBJ2-2; no firm D call. V was cut by 2 bases and J by 7 bases, with 5 bases left in between. This CDR3 is built from 12 residues. The CDR3, as DNA: TGTGCCAGCAGTTTATCCGGCGGGGAGCTGTTTTTT. It is translated as CASSLSGGELFF.